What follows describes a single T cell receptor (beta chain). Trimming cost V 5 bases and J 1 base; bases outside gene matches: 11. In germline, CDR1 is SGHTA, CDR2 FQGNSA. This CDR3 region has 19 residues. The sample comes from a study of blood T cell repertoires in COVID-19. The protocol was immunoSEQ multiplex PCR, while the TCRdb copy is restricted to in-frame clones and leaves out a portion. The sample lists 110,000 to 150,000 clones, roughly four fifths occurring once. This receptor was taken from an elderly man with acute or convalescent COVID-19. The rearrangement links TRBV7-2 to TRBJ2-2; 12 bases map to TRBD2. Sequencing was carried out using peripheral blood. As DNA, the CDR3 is TGTGCCAGCAGCAACGCGGCTAGCGGGGGGGCCTTGAACACCGGGGAGCTGTTTTTT. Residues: CASSNAASGGALNTGELFF.